This entry lists 7 T cell receptor beta chains sequenced from one sample in a study of Graves' ophthalmopathy and Graves' hyperthyroidism (dated by TCRdb to 2016 to 2019). TCRdb lists the instrument as Illumina HiSeq 2000. For repertoire sequencing, the TCR beta CDR3 regions were amplified from RNA transcripts. The first round was an RT-PCR using HTBI primers with the Qiagen OneStep RT-PCR kit, and this first round was followed by a second-round multiplex PCR, then size selection and purification. Starting from the raw public reads, TCRdb applied fastp trimming at Q25, assembled clones with MiXCR and retained in-frame beta chains. One record per CDR3 amino acid sequence lists the most common genes and DNA. Within this sample are 350,000 to 400,000 distinct CDR3 sequences, with approximately 20% of them counted one time only. The top ten hold roughly 1.5% of the sample. Sequencing used peripheral blood. Receptors were obtained from a woman in her late teens or twenties with Graves' ophthalmopathy. Donor details come from another sample of the same person, matched by shared clones.

This clonotype appeared many times. The J gene is TRBJ2-7, the V gene TRBV27; TRBD1 is a possible D gene (5 bases). The germline V gene encodes CDR1 MNHEY and CDR2 SMNVEV (reference sequence). CDR3 length equals 18 residues. V lost 5 bases, J lost 3 bases, and 26 bases lay in between. The DNA for the CDR3 is TGTGCCAGCAGTCCCGGTGCAGGGTATCGCGTTAATTTCTACGAGCAGTACTTC. Amino acid sequence: CASSPGAGYRVNFYEQYF.

The chain carries TRBV7-2 and TRBJ1-1; TRBD1 agrees at 9 bases. Germline values: CDR1 SGHTA, CDR2 FQGNSA. Unmatched junction bases numbered 6, after V lost 5 bases and J lost 5 bases. This CDR3 has 14 residues. The CDR3 here is CASSQWGQGTEAFF. The CDR3 bases are TGTGCCAGCAGCCAGTGGGGACAGGGAACTGAAGCTTTCTTT.

The CDR3 here is CASSLNGGKLEQYF. CDR3 sequence (DNA): TGTGCCAGCAGTTTAAATGGCGGAAAGCTCGAGCAGTACTTC. The chain employs TRBV12-3 or TRBV12-4 and TRBJ2-7; D not resolved. This CDR3 comprises 14 residues. V lost 2 bases and J 6 bases, leaving 14 bases between the germline ends.

This clonotype showed up many times. The chain combines TRBV19 with TRBJ1-1, with D possibly matching TRBD1 (5 bases). Germline loops: CDR1 LNHDA, CDR2 SQIVND (reference sequence). This CDR3 has 12 residues. Trimming shortened V by 9 bases and J by 5 bases, and 13 bases separated the two germline ends. The CDR3 loop is CASSTGVTEAFF. CDR3 nucleotide sequence: TGTGCCAGCAGCACGGGGGTAACTGAAGCTTTCTTT.

At least ten counts were recorded for this clonotype. The CDR3 loop reads CASSIPGWVGVGYTF. CDR3 DNA sequence: TGTGCCAGCAGTATCCCGGGTTGGGTTGGAGTAGGCTACACCTTC. This chain connects TRBV5-4 to TRBJ1-2; no reliable D call. V was trimmed by 5 bases and J by 8 bases, leaving 22 bases between them. CDR1 and CDR2 from the germline V gene are SGHNT and YYREEE (reference sequence). CDR3 length: 15 amino acids.

The chain recombines TRBV30 with TRBJ2-5; 11 bases align to TRBD2. The V gene end was trimmed by 2 bases and the J gene end by 5 bases; junction bases not matched to a gene: 13. The CDR3 covers 17 residues. Germline V gene data show CDR1 as GTSNPN and CDR2 as SVGIG (reference sequence). CDR3 region: CAWSPSVLSGRAETQYF. The DNA of the CDR3 is TGTGCCTGGAGTCCCTCGGTGCTTAGCGGGAGGGCGGAGACCCAGTACTTC.

Many counts were recorded for this clonotype. V is TRBV6-2 or TRBV6-3 and J is TRBJ1-1; 8 positions agree with TRBD1. V lost 0 bases and J lost 4; bases outside the gene matches: 7. Germline assignment: CDR1 MNHEY and CDR2 SVGEGT. The CDR3 has 16 residues. DNA of the CDR3: TGTGCCAGCAGTTACTCGCCCCGGACAGGGCGCACTGAAGCTTTCTTT. Translation: CASSYSPRTGRTEAFF.